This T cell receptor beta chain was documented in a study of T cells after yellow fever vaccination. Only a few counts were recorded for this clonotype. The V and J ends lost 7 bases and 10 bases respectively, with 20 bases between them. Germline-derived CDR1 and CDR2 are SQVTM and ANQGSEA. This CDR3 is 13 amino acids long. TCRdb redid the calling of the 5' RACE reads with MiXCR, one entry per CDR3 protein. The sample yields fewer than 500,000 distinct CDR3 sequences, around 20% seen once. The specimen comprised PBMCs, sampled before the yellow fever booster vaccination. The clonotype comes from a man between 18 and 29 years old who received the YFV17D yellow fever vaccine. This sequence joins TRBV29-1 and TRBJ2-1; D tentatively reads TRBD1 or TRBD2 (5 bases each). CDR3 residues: CSGSRDLSEEQFF. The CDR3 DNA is TGCAGCGGATCCCGGGACCTCTCCGAGGAGCAGTTCTTC.